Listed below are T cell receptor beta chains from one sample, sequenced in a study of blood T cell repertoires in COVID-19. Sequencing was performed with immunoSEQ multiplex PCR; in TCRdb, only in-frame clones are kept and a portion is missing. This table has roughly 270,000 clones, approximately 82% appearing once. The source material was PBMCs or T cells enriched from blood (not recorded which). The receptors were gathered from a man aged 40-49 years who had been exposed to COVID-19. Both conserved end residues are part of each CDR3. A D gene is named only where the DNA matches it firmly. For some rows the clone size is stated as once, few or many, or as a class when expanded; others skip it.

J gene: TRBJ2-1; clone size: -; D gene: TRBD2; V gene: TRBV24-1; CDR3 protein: CATSGISGSIDEQFF; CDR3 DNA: TGTGCCACCAGTGGGATTAGCGGGAGTATCGATGAGCAGTTCTTC
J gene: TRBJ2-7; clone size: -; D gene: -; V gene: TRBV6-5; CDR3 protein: CASSLPGGYEQYF; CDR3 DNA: TGTGCCAGCAGCCTTCCCGGAGGCTACGAGCAGTACTTC
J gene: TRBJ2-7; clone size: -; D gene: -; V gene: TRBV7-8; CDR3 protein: CASSTGISFSGEQYF; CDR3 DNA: TGTGCCAGCTCAACAGGGATCTCCTTTTCGGGGGAGCAGTACTTC
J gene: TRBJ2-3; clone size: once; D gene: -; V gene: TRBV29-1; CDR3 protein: CSVASLPTDTQYF; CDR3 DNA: TGCAGCGTTGCGAGTCTCCCAACAGATACGCAGTATTTT
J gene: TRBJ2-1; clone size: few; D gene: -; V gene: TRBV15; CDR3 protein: CATSRKGRKGSEQFF; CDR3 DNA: TGTGCCACCAGCAGAAAAGGGAGAAAAGGAAGTGAGCAGTTCTTC
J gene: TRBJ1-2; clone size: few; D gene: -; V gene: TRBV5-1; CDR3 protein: CASSLVLGPGNGYTF; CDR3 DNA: TGCGCCAGCAGCTTGGTTTTGGGGCCGGGTAATGGCTACACCTTC
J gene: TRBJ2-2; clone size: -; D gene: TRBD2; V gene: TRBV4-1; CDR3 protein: CASSPRSSGSGELFF; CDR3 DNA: TGCGCCAGCAGCCCCCGCTCTAGCGGGAGCGGGGAGCTGTTTTTT
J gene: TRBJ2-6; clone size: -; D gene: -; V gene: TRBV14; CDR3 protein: CASSPQTARANVLTF; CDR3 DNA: TGTGCCAGCAGCCCCCAGACTGCTAGGGCCAACGTCCTGACTTTC
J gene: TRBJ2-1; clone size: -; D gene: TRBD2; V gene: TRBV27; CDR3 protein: CASSFRAGLAGNEQFF; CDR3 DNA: TGTGCCAGCAGTTTTAGAGCGGGGCTTGCTGGCAATGAGCAGTTCTTC
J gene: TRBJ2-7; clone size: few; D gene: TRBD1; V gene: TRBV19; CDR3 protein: CASSRGQEYEQYF; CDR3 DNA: TGTGCCAGTAGTAGGGGACAGGAGTACGAGCAGTACTTC
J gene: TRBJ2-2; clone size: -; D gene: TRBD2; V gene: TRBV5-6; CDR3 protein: CASSLGSSGRGGELFF; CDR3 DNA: TGTGCCAGCAGCTTGGGGTCCAGCGGGAGGGGCGGGGAGCTGTTTTTT
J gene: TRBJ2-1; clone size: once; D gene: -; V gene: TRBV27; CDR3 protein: CASSFLAESNEQFF; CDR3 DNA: TGTGCCAGCAGTTTCTTGGCGGAATCCAATGAGCAGTTCTTC
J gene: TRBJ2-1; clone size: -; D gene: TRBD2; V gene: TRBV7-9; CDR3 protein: CASSPSRAGVRTNEQFF; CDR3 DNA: TGTGCCAGCAGCCCCAGCCGAGCGGGAGTTAGGACCAATGAGCAGTTCTTC
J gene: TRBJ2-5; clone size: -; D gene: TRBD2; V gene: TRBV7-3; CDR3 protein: CASSQSGRLETQYF; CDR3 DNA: TGTGCCAGCAGCCAGAGCGGGAGGTTAGAGACCCAGTACTTC
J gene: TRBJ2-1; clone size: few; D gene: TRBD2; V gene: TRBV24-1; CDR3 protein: CATSEPGLGVNEQFF; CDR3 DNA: TGTGCCACCAGTGAACCGGGACTAGGAGTCAATGAGCAGTTCTTC
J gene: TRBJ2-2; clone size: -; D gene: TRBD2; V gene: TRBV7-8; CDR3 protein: CASSLERLAVITGELFF; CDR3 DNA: TGTGCCAGCAGCTTAGAACGGCTAGCGGTAATCACCGGGGAGCTGTTTTTT
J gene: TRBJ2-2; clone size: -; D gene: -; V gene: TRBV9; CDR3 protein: CASSVWGGNTGELFF; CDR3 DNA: TGTGCCAGCAGCGTTTGGGGCGGAAACACCGGGGAGCTGTTTTTT
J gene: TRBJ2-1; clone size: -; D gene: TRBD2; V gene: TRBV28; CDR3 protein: CASILGGLAGNEQFF; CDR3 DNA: TGTGCCAGCATCTTGGGGGGACTAGCGGGAAATGAGCAGTTCTTC
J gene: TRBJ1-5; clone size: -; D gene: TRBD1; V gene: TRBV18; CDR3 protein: CASSQKPGTGADQPQHF; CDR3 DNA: TGTGCCAGCTCTCAAAAACCTGGGACAGGGGCAGATCAGCCCCAGCATTTT
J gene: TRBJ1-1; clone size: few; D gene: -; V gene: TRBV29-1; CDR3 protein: CSARAGAEAFF; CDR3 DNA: TGCAGCGCAAGAGCGGGGGCTGAAGCTTTCTTT
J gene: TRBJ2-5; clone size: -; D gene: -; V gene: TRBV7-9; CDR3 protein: CASSRDFIQETQYF; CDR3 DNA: TGTGCCAGCAGCCGGGACTTCATCCAAGAGACCCAGTACTTC
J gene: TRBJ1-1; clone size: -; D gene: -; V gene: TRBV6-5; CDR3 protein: CASSFEEGNTEAFF; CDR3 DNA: TGTGCCAGCAGTTTCGAGGAGGGGAACACTGAAGCTTTCTTT
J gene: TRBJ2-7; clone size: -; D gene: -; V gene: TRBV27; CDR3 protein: CASSDSLYEQYF; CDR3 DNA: TGTGCCAGCTCGGACAGCTTGTACGAGCAGTACTTC
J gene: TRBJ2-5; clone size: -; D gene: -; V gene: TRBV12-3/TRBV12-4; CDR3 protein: CASSRQETQYF; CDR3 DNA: TGTGCCAGCAGTCGCCAAGAGACCCAGTACTTC
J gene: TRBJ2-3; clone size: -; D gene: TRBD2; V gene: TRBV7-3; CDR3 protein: CASSPRLAGTDTQYF; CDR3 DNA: TGTGCCAGCAGCCCCCGACTAGCGGGCACAGATACGCAGTATTTT
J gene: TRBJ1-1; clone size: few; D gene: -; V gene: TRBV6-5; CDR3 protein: CASSLFRSPGNTEAFF; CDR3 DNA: TGTGCCAGCAGTTTATTTCGGTCCCCCGGGAACACTGAAGCTTTCTTT
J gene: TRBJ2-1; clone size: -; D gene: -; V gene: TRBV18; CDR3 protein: CASSPRLAYTNNEQFF; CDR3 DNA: TGTGCCAGCTCACCTCGATTAGCGTATACAAACAATGAGCAGTTCTTC
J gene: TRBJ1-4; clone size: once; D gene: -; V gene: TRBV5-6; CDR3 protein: CASSLGGGNNEKLFF; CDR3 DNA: TGTGCCAGCAGCTTGGGGGGCGGAAATAATGAAAAACTGTTTTTT
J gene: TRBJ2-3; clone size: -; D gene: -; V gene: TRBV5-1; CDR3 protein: CASSLYRQTTSTDTQYF; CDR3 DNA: TGCGCCAGCAGCTTGTATCGACAGACCACTAGCACAGATACGCAGTATTTT
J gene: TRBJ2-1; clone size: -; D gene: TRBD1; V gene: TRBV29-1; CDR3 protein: CSVEVWDSQLEQFF; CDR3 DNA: TGCAGCGTTGAAGTCTGGGACAGCCAGCTAGAGCAGTTCTTC
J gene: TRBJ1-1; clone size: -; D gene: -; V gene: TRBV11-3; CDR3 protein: CASSLSLMAGAAFF; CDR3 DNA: TGTGCCAGCAGCTTGAGTTTGATGGCAGGGGCGGCTTTCTTT
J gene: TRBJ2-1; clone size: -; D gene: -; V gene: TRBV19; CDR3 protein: CASSKELYNEQFF; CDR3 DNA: TGTGCCAGTAGTAAGGAGCTTTACAATGAGCAGTTCTTC
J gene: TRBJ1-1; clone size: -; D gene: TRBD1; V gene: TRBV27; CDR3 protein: CASSLQGARSEAFF; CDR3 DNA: TGTGCCAGCAGCTTACAGGGGGCGCGGTCTGAAGCTTTCTTT
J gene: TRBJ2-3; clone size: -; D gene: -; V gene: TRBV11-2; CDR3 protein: CASSFGGGTDTQYF; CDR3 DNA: TGTGCCAGCAGCTTCGGCGGGGGCACAGATACGCAGTATTTT
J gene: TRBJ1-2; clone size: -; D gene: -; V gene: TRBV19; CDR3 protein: CASSPPFHTDYGYTF; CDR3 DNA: TGTGCCAGTAGTCCCCCATTTCACACAGACTATGGCTACACCTTC
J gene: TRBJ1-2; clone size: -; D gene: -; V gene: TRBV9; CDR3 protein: CASREPTDGYTF; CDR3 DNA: TGTGCCAGCAGGGAGCCGACGGATGGCTACACCTTC
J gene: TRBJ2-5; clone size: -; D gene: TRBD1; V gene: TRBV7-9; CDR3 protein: CASSGRDREETQYF; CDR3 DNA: TGTGCCAGCAGCGGACGAGACAGGGAAGAGACCCAGTACTTC
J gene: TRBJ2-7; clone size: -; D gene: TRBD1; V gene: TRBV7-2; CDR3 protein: CASSEDRGPYEQYF; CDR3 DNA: TGTGCCAGCAGCGAAGACAGGGGGCCATACGAGCAGTACTTC
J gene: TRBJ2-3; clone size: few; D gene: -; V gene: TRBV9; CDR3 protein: CASTQWGDTDTQYF; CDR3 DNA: TGTGCCAGCACCCAGTGGGGGGACACAGATACGCAGTATTTT
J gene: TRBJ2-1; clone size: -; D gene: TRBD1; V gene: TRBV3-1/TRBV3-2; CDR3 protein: CASSQNRGYEQFF; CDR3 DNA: TGTGCCAGCAGCCAGAACAGGGGGTATGAGCAGTTCTTC
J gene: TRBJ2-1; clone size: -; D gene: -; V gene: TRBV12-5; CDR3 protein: CASGLPGRGYNEQFF; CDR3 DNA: TGTGCTAGTGGTTTGCCAGGCCGGGGTTACAATGAGCAGTTCTTC
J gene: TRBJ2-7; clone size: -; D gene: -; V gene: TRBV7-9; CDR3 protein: CASSLSLNSYEQYF; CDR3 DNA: TGTGCCAGCAGCTTATCTCTAAACTCCTACGAGCAGTACTTC
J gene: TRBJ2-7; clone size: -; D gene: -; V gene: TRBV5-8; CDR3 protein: CASSLVLRQTSILGQYF; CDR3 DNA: TGTGCCAGCAGCTTGGTTTTAAGACAGACTTCGATTTTAGGGCAGTACTTC
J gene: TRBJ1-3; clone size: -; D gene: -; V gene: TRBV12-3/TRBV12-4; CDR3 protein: CASSRRGGNTIYF; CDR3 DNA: TGTGCCAGCAGCAGAAGGGGAGGAAACACCATATATTTT
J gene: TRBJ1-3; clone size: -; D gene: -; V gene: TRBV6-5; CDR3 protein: CASSSAGVSGNTIYF; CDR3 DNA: TGTGCCAGCAGTTCAGCAGGGGTTTCTGGAAACACCATATATTTT
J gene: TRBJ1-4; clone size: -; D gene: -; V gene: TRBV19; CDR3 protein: CASSRRGPGNEKLFF; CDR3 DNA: TGTGCCAGTAGTCGCAGAGGGCCCGGTAATGAAAAACTGTTTTTT
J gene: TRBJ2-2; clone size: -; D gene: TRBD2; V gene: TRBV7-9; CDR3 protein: CASSLKEGLAVTGELFF; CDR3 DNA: TGTGCCAGCAGCTTAAAAGAGGGACTAGCGGTCACCGGGGAGCTGTTTTTT
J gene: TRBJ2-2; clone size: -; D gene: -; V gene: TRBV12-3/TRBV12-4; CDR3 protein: CASSPRNTGELFF; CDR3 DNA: TGTGCCAGCAGCCCTAGAAACACCGGGGAGCTGTTTTTT
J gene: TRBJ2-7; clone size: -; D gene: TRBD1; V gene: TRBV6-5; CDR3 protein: CASRVNGQGYEQYF; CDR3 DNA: TGTGCCAGCAGAGTCAACGGACAGGGATACGAGCAGTACTTC